This T cell receptor (beta chain) appears in the sequencing data of a study of blood T cell repertoires in COVID-19. Study-level background: Samples of COVID-19 (acute and convalescent) were obtained from the United States, Italy and Spain. PBMCs, B-cell-depleted T cells, or T cells were the source of the cDNA or gDNA that made up the material.

Original processing notes: Counts of nucleated cells, estimated from reference gene primer amplification, were obtained. Data came from immunoSEQ multiplex PCR; TCRdb stores just in-frame clones and leaves some out. From that table come the V and J calls and clone size; the DNA was used to work out D and trimming. The sample carries some 90,000 clones, 90% recorded once. V was trimmed by 8 bases and J by 5 bases, leaving 28 bases between them. Germline loops: CDR1 SEHNR, CDR2 FQNEAQ (reference sequence). CDR3 length: 17 residues. The chain couples TRBV7-9 to TRBJ2-7; TRBD1 might be the D (7 bases). Sequencing was done on a sample of peripheral blood. This sequence originates from a woman over 75 with active or convalescent COVID-19. The CDR3 sequence: CASGQGVRLGVGDEQYF. CDR3 DNA sequence: TGTGCCAGCGGCCAGGGGGTCCGACTAGGAGTTGGGGACGAGCAGTACTTC. The whole variable domain, remainder taken from reference TRBV7-9 and TRBJ2-7, is DTGVSQNPRHKITKRGQNVTFRCDPISEHNRLYWYRQTLGQGPEFLTYFQNEAQLEKSRLLSDRFSAERPKGSFSTLEIQRTEQGDSAMYLCASGQGVRLGVGDEQYFGPGTRLTVT.